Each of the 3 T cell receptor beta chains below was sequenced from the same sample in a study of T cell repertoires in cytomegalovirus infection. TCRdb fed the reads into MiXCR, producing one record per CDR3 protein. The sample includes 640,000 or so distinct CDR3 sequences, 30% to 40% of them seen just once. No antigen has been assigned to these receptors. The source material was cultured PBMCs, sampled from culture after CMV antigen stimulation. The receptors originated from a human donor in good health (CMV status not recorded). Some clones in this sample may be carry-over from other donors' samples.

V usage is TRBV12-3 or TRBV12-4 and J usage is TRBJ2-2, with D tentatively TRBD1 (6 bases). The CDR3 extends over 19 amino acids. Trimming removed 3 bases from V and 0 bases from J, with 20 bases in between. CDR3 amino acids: CASSFIRLFGGPNTGELFF. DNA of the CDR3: TGTGCCAGCAGTTTTATCCGATTGTTTGGGGGCCCGAACACCGGGGAGCTGTTTTTT.

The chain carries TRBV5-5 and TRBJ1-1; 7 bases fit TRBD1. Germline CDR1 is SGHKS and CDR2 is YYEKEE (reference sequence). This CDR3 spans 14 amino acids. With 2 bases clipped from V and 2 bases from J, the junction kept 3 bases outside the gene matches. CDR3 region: CASSFRDSNTEAFF. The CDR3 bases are TGTGCCAGCAGCTTCCGGGACAGTAACACTGAAGCTTTCTTT.

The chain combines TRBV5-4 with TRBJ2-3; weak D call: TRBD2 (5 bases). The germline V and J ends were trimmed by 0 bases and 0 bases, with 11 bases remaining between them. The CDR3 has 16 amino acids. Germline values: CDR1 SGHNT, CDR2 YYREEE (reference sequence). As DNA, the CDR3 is TGTGCCAGCAGCTTGGCCGGGGTGGGCAGCACAGATACGCAGTATTTT. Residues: CASSLAGVGSTDTQYF.